Presented here are 27 T cell receptor beta chains from one specimen sequenced in a study of human T cells and chemical hapten exposure. TCRdb re-called the RACE reads through MiXCR, storing one row per CDR3 protein. The repertoire has 85,000 to 100,000 distinct CDR3 sequences, 9.5% to 11% of them found once; the top ten carry less than 2.5%. Sample time point: patch test 2, 6 weeks after DPC sensitization. The treatment: therapeutic diphenylcyclopropenone sensitization with weekly scalp DPC. The sequencing used whole blood, collected in connection with sensitization to the hapten diphenylcyclopropenone (DPC). The receptors here all came from a man aged 35-49 years with alopecia areata. Some clones in this sample may be carry-over from other donors' samples.

In its sample, this clonotype was seen a few times. The genes are TRBV28 and TRBJ2-3, with D hard to call. The CDR3 sequence is 9 residues long. V lost 11 bases, J lost 1 base, and 1 base lay in between. Germline CDR1 is MDHEN and CDR2 is SYDVKM. The CDR3 DNA reads as TGTGCCGGCACAGATACGCAGTATTTT. Translation: CAGTDTQYF.

This clonotype has more than one count but fewer than ten. V and J are TRBV7-2 and TRBJ2-7, with 11 bases matching TRBD2. Germline V gene sequence: CDR1 SGHTA, CDR2 FQGNSA. The V gene end was trimmed by 3 bases and the J gene end by 3 bases; junction bases not matched to a gene: 4. CDR3 size: 15 residues. The CDR3 nucleotides read TGTGCCAGCAGCTTTGGGCTAGCGGGAGGCTACGAGCAGTACTTC. Translated, it gives CASSFGLAGGYEQYF.

This clonotype was seen ten or more times. The chain carries TRBV3-1 and TRBJ1-3, with a tentative D call TRBD1 (5 bases). The V end lost 3 bases, the J end lost 7 bases, and 7 bases lay between the germline ends. The CDR3 contains 12 residues. The V gene's germline CDR1 is LGHDT and CDR2 YNNKEL (reference sequence). As DNA, the CDR3 is TGTGCCAGCAGCCAGGGGGATAACACCATATATTTT. Protein product: CASSQGDNTIYF.

This clonotype appeared a few times. This rearrangement joins TRBV19 to TRBJ2-3; D uncertain. Germline assignment: CDR1 LNHDA and CDR2 SQIVND (reference sequence). V dropped 6 bases and J dropped 6 bases, with 10 bases sitting between them. The CDR3 extends over 12 amino acids. The CDR3 spells CASSHQLDTQYF. CDR3 sequence (DNA): TGTGCCAGTAGCCACCAACTCGATACGCAGTATTTT.

This clonotype was counted many times. This CDR3 is CSVHLPGGYNEQFF. The DNA of the CDR3 is TGCAGCGTCCACCTCCCGGGGGGCTACAATGAGCAGTTCTTC. The J gene is TRBJ2-1, the V gene TRBV29-1, with 7 bases matching TRBD2. Per germline, CDR1 SQVTM and CDR2 ANQGSEA. The CDR3 sequence is 14 residues long. J gave up 3 bases and V 6 bases, and 8 bases lay outside the gene matches.

This clonotype was detected only a few times. The gene calls are TRBV6-2 or TRBV6-3 and TRBJ2-3, with D perhaps matching TRBD1 or TRBD2 (5 bases each). The CDR3 runs to 14 residues. Trimming shortened V by 2 bases and J by 1 base, and 7 bases separated the two germline ends. The V gene's germline CDR1 is MNHEY and CDR2 SVGEGT. DNA for the CDR3: TGTGCCAGCAGTTACACGGGACGCACAGATACGCAGTATTTT. Its protein product is CASSYTGRTDTQYF.

This clonotype has a handful of counts. This chain connects TRBV19 to TRBJ1-1; possible D gene TRBD1, 6 bases. This CDR3 comprises 15 residues. V was cut by 5 bases and J by 4 bases, with 17 bases left in between. Germline V gene data show CDR1 as LNHDA and CDR2 as SQIVND (reference sequence). CDR3 in DNA: TGTGCCAGTAGTCCTGGGGACCTGGGGGCCACTGAAGCTTTCTTT. Its translation: CASSPGDLGATEAFF. The entire variable domain, with the rest obtained from reference TRBV19 and TRBJ1-1, is as follows: DGGITQSPKYLFRKEGQNVTLSCEQNLNHDAMYWYRQDPGQGLRLIYYSQIVNDFQKGDIAEGYSVSREKKESFPLTVTSAQKNPTAFYLCASSPGDLGATEAFFGQGTRLTVV.

The chain recombines TRBV5-1 with TRBJ1-1, with a possible D match to TRBD1 (5 bases). The length of the CDR3 is 12 residues. The germline V gene has CDR1 SGHRS and CDR2 YFSETQ. V was clipped by 6 bases and J by 4 bases, with 10 bases between them. CDR3 amino acids: CASTGSGTEAFF. CDR3 bases: TGCGCCAGCACAGGGTCCGGCACTGAAGCTTTCTTT.

In its sample, this clonotype was seen many times. The V call is TRBV10-3, the J call TRBJ2-2, with a weak D call TRBD2 (6 bases). In germline, CDR1 is ENHRY, CDR2 SYGVKD. This CDR3 has 15 residues. The germline V and J ends were trimmed by 4 bases and 1 base, with 10 bases remaining between them. CDR3: CAISGRELNTGELFF. CDR3 nucleotide sequence: TGTGCCATCAGTGGCCGGGAGTTGAACACCGGGGAGCTGTTTTTT.

Ten or more counts support this clonotype. This rearrangement joins TRBV14 to TRBJ2-3; no reliable D call. Germline CDR1 is SGHDN and CDR2 is FVKESK. V was clipped by 1 base and J by 6 bases, with 8 bases between them. The length of the CDR3 is 13 residues. The chain's CDR3 is CASSQGLEDTQYF. DNA for the CDR3: TGTGCCAGCAGCCAAGGTCTGGAGGATACGCAGTATTTT.

V is TRBV12-3 or TRBV12-4 and J is TRBJ1-2; maybe TRBD1 (5 bases). There are 15 residues in the CDR3. V dropped 5 bases and J dropped 2 bases, with 15 bases sitting between them. CDR3 region: CASSIRVGGNYGYTF. The CDR3 DNA reads as TGTGCCAGCAGTATCAGGGTTGGGGGAAACTATGGCTACACCTTC.

V usage is TRBV12-3 or TRBV12-4 and J usage is TRBJ2-2; either TRBD1 or TRBD2 may fit D (5 bases each). Trimming removed 7 bases from V and 2 bases from J, with 14 bases in between. There are 15 residues in the CDR3. The CDR3: CASTPRGPNTGELFF. CDR3 DNA sequence: TGTGCCAGCACTCCTCGGGGACCTAACACCGGGGAGCTGTTTTTT.

The CDR3 sequence is CSVRDEVEAFF. The CDR3 nucleotides read TGCAGCGTTCGGGACGAGGTTGAAGCTTTCTTT. This chain joins TRBV29-1 and TRBJ1-1, with D possibly matching TRBD1 (5 bases). Per germline, CDR1 SQVTM and CDR2 ANQGSEA. V was cut by 5 bases and J by 7 bases, with 11 bases left in between. The CDR3 consists of 11 residues.

This clonotype was observed a few times. V is TRBV7-6 and J is TRBJ2-7; 8 bases map to TRBD2. The germline V gene has CDR1 SGHVS and CDR2 FNYEAQ. V was clipped by 0 bases and J by 2 bases; unmatched bases: 6. The CDR3 length is 16 residues. The CDR3 nucleotides are TGTGCCAGCAGCTTAGCGGCTAGCGGGTTGACCTACGAGCAGTACTTC. Its translation: CASSLAASGLTYEQYF. Combining the CDR3 with reference TRBV7-6 and TRBJ2-7 gives the whole variable domain GAGVSQSPRYKVTKRGQDVALRCDPISGHVSLYWYRQALGQGPEFLTYFNYEAQQDKSGLPNDRFSAERPEGSISTLTIQRTEQRDSAMYRCASSLAASGLTYEQYFGPGTRLTVT.

Only a few counts were recorded for this clonotype. The chain joins TRBV7-9 to TRBJ1-1, with TRBD1 identical over 10 bases. The germline gives CDR1 SEHNR, CDR2 FQNEAQ (reference sequence). Trimming cost V 5 bases and J 5 bases; bases outside gene matches: 8. This CDR3 has 15 residues. The CDR3 DNA reads as TGTGCCAGCAGCCCGCGGACAGGGGGAGAAACTGAAGCTTTCTTT. It yields the protein CASSPRTGGETEAFF.

This clonotype was found a few times. The chain links TRBV19 to TRBJ2-6; 9 nucleotides align to TRBD1. This CDR3 has 17 amino acids. Germline V gene sequence: CDR1 LNHDA, CDR2 SQIVND (reference sequence). V lost 4 bases, J lost 2 bases, and 6 bases stayed unmatched. CDR3 region: CASSTIQGAAGANVLTF. In nucleotides, the CDR3 is TGTGCCAGTAGTACCATACAGGGGGCGGCTGGGGCCAACGTCCTGACTTTC.

This clonotype was seen a handful of times. The V and J genes are TRBV28 and TRBJ2-1; a weak D match, TRBD2 (5 bases). The CDR3 extends over 13 amino acids. CDR1 is MDHEN, CDR2 SYDVKM, per germline. Between the trimmed V and J ends, which lost 1 base and 5 bases, there was a span of 6 bases. CDR3 nucleotides: TGTGCCAGCAGTTTATTCGGGAACAATGAGCAGTTCTTC. It is translated as CASSLFGNNEQFF.

This clonotype appeared a few times. This chain joins TRBV25-1 and TRBJ2-3; perhaps TRBD2 as D (5 bases). Germline lookup yields CDR1 MGHDK and CDR2 SYGVNS. Trimming shortened V by 5 bases and J by 1 base, and 16 bases separated the two germline ends. The CDR3 loop spans 16 amino acids. CDR3 sequence reads: CASSPHWAGGTDTQYF. CDR3 DNA sequence: TGTGCCAGCAGTCCACACTGGGCGGGCGGCACAGATACGCAGTATTTT.

This clonotype was picked up many times. The V call is TRBV6-5, the J call TRBJ1-3; the D is unclear. The CDR3 covers 13 residues. V lost 7 bases to trimming and J lost 0 bases, with 7 bases between them. Germline assignment: CDR1 MNHEY and CDR2 SVGAGI. The CDR3 nucleotides are TGTGCCAGCACCAGGAGCTCTGGAAACACCATATATTTT. Translating it yields CASTRSSGNTIYF.

This clonotype was seen only a few times. The chain is built from TRBV6-5 and TRBJ2-5; 12 nucleotides align to TRBD2. Germline CDR1 MNHEY, CDR2 SVGAGI. CDR3 length: 15 residues. With V trimmed by 7 bases and J by 1 base, 4 bases remained unmatched. CDR3 amino acids: CASTRTSGIQETQYF. The CDR3 bases are TGTGCCAGCACCCGGACTAGCGGGATCCAAGAGACCCAGTACTTC.

CDR3 amino acids: CASSNGGNKDEQYV. The CDR3 nucleotides are TGTGCCAGCAGCAACGGGGGGAATAAGGACGAGCAGTACGTC. The V gene is TRBV21-1, the J gene TRBJ2-7; no check of the table's D call, TRBD1, against the DNA was made. TRBV21-1 corresponds to a pseudogene. The CDR3 contains 14 residues.

In this sample, this clonotype turned up many times. This rearrangement joins TRBV7-8 to TRBJ1-1; D gene ambiguous. The CDR3 loop spans 18 amino acids. Germline V gives CDR1 SGHVS, CDR2 FQNEAQ. Trimming shortened V by 1 base and J by 3 bases, and 21 bases separated the two germline ends. The CDR3 region has the DNA TGTGCCAGCAGCTTAGGGAAGGCAGGCTATCGACGGGACACTGAAGCTTTCTTT. It encodes CASSLGKAGYRRDTEAFF.

This clonotype has just a few counts. This chain connects TRBV12-3 or TRBV12-4 to TRBJ2-6; D tentatively reads TRBD1 or TRBD2 (6 bases each). The CDR3 extends over 16 amino acids. With 2 bases removed from V and 3 bases from J, the gap between germline ends came to 11 bases. CDR3 DNA sequence: TGTGCCAGCAGTTTATGGGGGGCAGGTGGGGCCAACGTCCTGACTTTC. It specifies CASSLWGAGGANVLTF.

The gene calls are TRBV6-2 or TRBV6-3 and TRBJ2-3, with D perhaps TRBD2 (5 bases). With 6 bases removed from V and 6 bases from J, the gap between germline ends came to 22 bases. The CDR3 is 16 amino acids. Germline lookup yields CDR1 MNHEY and CDR2 SVGEGT. CDR3 loop: CASSGGPAVGRDTQYF. The CDR3 DNA sequence: TGTGCCAGCAGCGGCGGGCCAGCGGTCGGTAGGGATACGCAGTATTTT.

The genes are TRBV3-1 and TRBJ1-4, with D possibly TRBD1 on 6 matching bases. This CDR3 region has 15 residues. Germline V gene data show CDR1 as LGHDT and CDR2 as YNNKEL (reference sequence). V was pared by 1 base and J by 8 bases, with 14 bases between. The CDR3 loop is CASSQVGGSREKLFF. As DNA, the CDR3 is TGTGCCAGCAGCCAAGTGGGGGGCTCGCGGGAAAAACTGTTTTTT.

V usage is TRBV7-9 and J usage is TRBJ1-4; D remains unclear. Germline V gene lookup returns CDR1 SEHNR and CDR2 FQNEAQ (reference sequence). CDR3 size: 14 residues. V was trimmed by 6 bases and J by 8 bases, leaving 16 bases between them. CDR3 loop: CASSPSGRVEKLFF. CDR3 DNA sequence: TGTGCCAGCAGTCCCTCCGGGAGGGTGGAAAAACTGTTTTTT.

In its sample, this clonotype was seen many times. The chain joins TRBV28 to TRBJ2-7; D is perhaps TRBD1 (7 bases). CDR3 size: 15 residues. The germline V and J ends were trimmed by 3 bases and 0 bases, with 12 bases remaining between them. Germline V gene data show CDR1 as MDHEN and CDR2 as SYDVKM. The DNA of the CDR3 is TGTGCCAGCAGTTTCCCGCGGGACAGCTCCTACGAGCAGTACTTC. Amino acids: CASSFPRDSSYEQYF.